The next 23 T cell receptor beta chains were all read from a single sample in a study of T cells after yellow fever vaccination. MiXCR, run by TCRdb on the 5' RACE reads, gives a single entry per CDR3 protein. Seen here are about 30,000 distinct CDR3 sequences, around 5.8% observed once, and the top ten hold 25%. The sample here was PBMCs, either bulk or a sorted T-cell subset (CD4+, CD8+, memory, or dextramer-sorted; not recorded which), taken on the day of the yellow fever booster vaccination. These receptors were collected from a man aged 30-40 years who received the YFV17D yellow fever vaccine.

Regarding this clonotype: A much larger clone lies a single base off, so this may be a read error. The rearrangement joins TRBV20-1 to TRBJ1-2, with D possibly being TRBD1 (6 bases). V was trimmed by 6 bases and J by 6 bases, leaving 17 bases between them. CDR3 length equals 13 residues. Per germline, CDR1 DFQATT and CDR2 SNEGSKA (reference sequence). CDR3 in amino acids: CSAQGSAANGYTF. The CDR3 DNA reads as TGCAGTGCCCAGGGGTCAGCCGCTAATGGCTACACCTTC.

The table lists this clonotype with many counts. The junction does not match germline at one end; this may be a read error. The V call is TRBV12-3 or TRBV12-4, the J call TRBJ1-2; the D gene is possibly TRBD1 (5 bases). This CDR3 is 10 amino acids long. DNA for the CDR3: TGTGCCAGCAGCCTGACAGTGACCTCTTTC. This translates into CASSLTVTSF.

Only a few counts were recorded for this clonotype. This chain connects TRBV27 to TRBJ2-5; 8 positions agree with TRBD2. From germline, CDR1 is MNHEY and CDR2 SMNVEV (reference sequence). The junction had 11 bases not matched to a gene; V was cut back by 6 bases and J by 5 bases. This CDR3 comprises 15 residues. Here the CDR3 DNA reads TGTGCCAGCAGACTAGCGACCGGGAGGGGGGAGACCCAGTACTTC. Translating it yields CASRLATGRGETQYF.

This clonotype was counted at least ten times. The chain has TRBV27 and TRBJ2-3, with D unclear. There are 11 residues in the CDR3. Trimming left V 4 bases short and J 6 bases short, with 5 bases between. CDR1 MNHEY and CDR2 SMNVEV come from the germline V gene (reference sequence). The CDR3 protein is CASSSFDTQYF. The CDR3 nucleotides read TGTGCCAGCAGTTCGTTCGATACGCAGTATTTT.

The rearrangement joins TRBV20-1 to TRBJ2-7; TRBD2 agrees at 12 bases. Germline V gives CDR1 DFQATT, CDR2 SNEGSKA (reference sequence). Trimming cost V 0 bases and J 6 bases; bases outside gene matches: 6. CDR3 length: 15 residues. CDR3 amino acids: CSARDPLAGGSEQYF. The CDR3 DNA reads as TGCAGTGCTAGAGACCCACTAGCGGGAGGATCCGAGCAGTACTTC.

In its sample, this clonotype was seen many times. The chain carries TRBV7-8 and TRBJ2-7; 9 bases match TRBD1. V shed 2 bases, J shed 6 bases, and the junction held 11 bases outside the gene matches. The CDR3 runs 16 residues. CDR1 and CDR2 from the germline V gene are SGHVS and FQNEAQ. The CDR3 DNA sequence: TGTGCCAGCAGCTTACGGGACAGGGTATCAGTTCGCGAGCAGTACTTC. It translates to CASSLRDRVSVREQYF.

This clonotype came up a few times. The chain joins TRBV6-5 to TRBJ1-1; 7 bases match TRBD1. The germline gives CDR1 MNHEY, CDR2 SVGAGI. V was pared by 2 bases and J by 1 base, with 4 bases of the junction left unmatched. The CDR3 runs 15 residues. This chain's CDR3 is CASSYPTGRNTEAFF. The CDR3 region has the DNA TGTGCCAGCAGTTACCCGACAGGGAGGAACACTGAAGCTTTCTTT.

This clonotype was seen repeatedly, ten times or more. The chain has TRBV10-3 and TRBJ2-1, with D uncertain. The CDR3 spans 16 residues. Per germline, CDR1 ENHRY and CDR2 SYGVKD. The V end was cut by 3 bases, the J end by 5 bases, with 17 bases between. The CDR3 here is CAISDPRIPRDNEQFF. The CDR3 DNA reads TGTGCCATCAGTGATCCGAGGATTCCTAGGGACAATGAGCAGTTCTTC.

Points on this clonotype: A much larger clone is a single base away; this may be a read error. The V gene is TRBV5-1, the J gene TRBJ1-4; perhaps TRBD1 as D (6 bases). This CDR3 has 15 amino acids. Per germline, CDR1 SGHRS and CDR2 YFSETQ. DNA for the CDR3: TGCGCCAGCGGCTTGGAACAGGGCGGCGGTGAAAAACTGTTTTTT. As protein: CASGLEQGGGEKLFF. Supplemented by reference TRBV5-1 and TRBJ1-4, the full variable domain reads KAGVTQTPRYLIKTRGQQVTLSCSPISGHRSVSWYQQTPGQGLQFLFEYFSETQRNKGNFPGRFSGRQFSNSRSEMNVSTLELGDSALYLCASGLEQGGGEKLFFGSGTQLSVL.

This clonotype was detected ten times or more. V gene TRBV6-5 combines with J gene TRBJ2-2; D unclear. Deletions cut 0 bases from V and 0 bases from J, with 8 bases between. The CDR3 loop spans 16 amino acids. Germline V gene lookup returns CDR1 MNHEY and CDR2 SVGAGI. The CDR3 spells CASSYSRRTNTGELFF. CDR3 DNA sequence: TGTGCCAGCAGTTACTCGAGGCGGACGAACACCGGGGAGCTGTTTTTT.

The rearrangement links TRBV7-2 to TRBJ1-3; 7 nucleotides agree with TRBD1. After removal of 5 bases from V and 2 bases from J, the junction contained 6 bases not matched to a gene. Germline CDR1 is SGHTA and CDR2 is FQGNSA. The CDR3 runs to 15 residues. The CDR3 region is CASSAKTGTGNTIYF. The CDR3 nucleotides are TGTGCCAGCAGCGCAAAGACAGGGACTGGAAACACCATATATTTT.

As concerns this clonotype: A single base separates this from a much larger clone, so it may be a read error. The gene calls are TRBV12-3 or TRBV12-4 and TRBJ1-5; no clear D gene. This CDR3 comprises 13 residues. The CDR3 nucleotides are TGTGCCAGCAGTTTATCCAGCAAGCAGCCCCAGCATTTT. Residues: CASSLSSKQPQHF.

The chain uses TRBV7-8 and TRBJ2-5; 10 bases are a match to TRBD2. The CDR3 loop spans 16 amino acids. V shed 1 base and J 4 bases; nucleotides not matched to a gene: 6. Germline V lookup: CDR1 SGHVS, CDR2 FQNEAQ. CDR3 sequence: CASSLVSSGSSETQYF. DNA for the CDR3: TGTGCCAGCAGCTTAGTGTCTAGCGGGAGTTCAGAGACCCAGTACTTC.

This clonotype has ten or more counts. The chain joins TRBV30 to TRBJ2-5; 7 bases are shared with TRBD2. The junction had 9 bases not matched to a gene; V was cut back by 2 bases and J by 6 bases. The CDR3 contains 14 residues. Germline CDR1 and CDR2: GTSNPN and SVGIG (reference sequence). The CDR3 DNA follows: TGTGCCTGGAGTCGGGGACCGGGGGGAAAGACCCAGTACTTC. Its protein product is CAWSRGPGGKTQYF.

The gene calls are TRBV3-1 and TRBJ2-1; D call uncertain. The CDR3 sequence is 14 residues long. V lost 4 bases and J lost 1, with 8 bases in between. Germline CDR1 is LGHDT and CDR2 is YNNKEL (reference sequence). CDR3 sequence: CASSPYPSYNEQFF. The CDR3 DNA reads as TGTGCCAGCAGCCCTTACCCTTCCTACAATGAGCAGTTCTTC.

This clonotype was seen many times. The J gene is TRBJ2-3, the V gene TRBV14, with TRBD2 identical over 8 bases. This CDR3 spans 16 amino acids. Germline V CDR1 and CDR2: SGHDN, FVKESK. V dropped 1 base and J dropped 1; count of bases not matched to a gene: 4. CDR3 sequence (DNA): TGTGCCAGCAGCCAAGTAGCGGGATGGGGCACAGATACGCAGTATTTT. It is translated as CASSQVAGWGTDTQYF. The entire variable domain, with the rest obtained from reference TRBV14 and TRBJ2-3, is as follows: EAGVTQFPSHSVIEKGQTVTLRCDPISGHDNLYWYRRVMGKEIKFLLHFVKESKQDESGMPNNRFLAERTGGTYSTLKVQPAELEDSGVYFCASSQVAGWGTDTQYFGPGTRLTVL.

This clonotype showed up many times. The chain uses TRBV19 and TRBJ2-1, with 9 bases fitting TRBD2. Germline CDR1 LNHDA, CDR2 SQIVND (reference sequence). J gave up 3 bases and V 3 bases, and 3 bases lay outside the gene matches. The CDR3 loop spans 15 amino acids. The DNA of the CDR3 is TGTGCCAGTAGTATCTCTAGCGGGGTCTACAATGAGCAGTTCTTC. As protein: CASSISSGVYNEQFF.

This clonotype was found many times. CDR3 in DNA: TGTGCCAGCAGCCCCGGGACGGAAGCTTTCTTT. Translating gives CASSPGTEAFF. The chain links TRBV6-6 to TRBJ1-1; TRBD1 might be the D (5 bases). The CDR3 sequence is 11 residues long. V shed 6 bases and J shed 8 bases, with 10 bases lying between them. Germline values: CDR1 MNHNY, CDR2 SVGAGI (reference sequence).

The sample holds many counts of this clonotype. The gene calls are TRBV2 and TRBJ2-7; the D gene is possibly TRBD1 (5 bases). The germline V gene encodes CDR1 SNHLY and CDR2 FYNNEI. V lost 1 base and J 3 bases, leaving 7 bases between the germline ends. The CDR3 length is 13 residues. The CDR3 protein is CASSEGTFYEQYF. The DNA of the CDR3 is TGTGCCAGCAGTGAAGGGACATTCTACGAGCAGTACTTC.

This clonotype showed up many times. V is TRBV13 and J is TRBJ2-2, with TRBD2 identical over 8 bases. Trimming took 3 bases from V and 4 from J; bases not matched to a gene: 4. Germline loops: CDR1 PRHDT, CDR2 FYEKMQ (reference sequence). CDR3 length: 15 residues. The DNA for the CDR3 is TGTGCCAGCAGCTTGGGACTAGTGGGCACCGGGGAGCTGTTTTTT. This gives the protein CASSLGLVGTGELFF.

The rearrangement links TRBV7-8 to TRBJ1-2; unclear D gene. V was cut by 1 base and J by 5 bases, with 8 bases left in between. The V gene's germline CDR1 is SGHVS and CDR2 FQNEAQ. This CDR3 has 13 residues. The CDR3 DNA follows: TGTGCCAGCAGCTTAGACGGGATTTATGGCTACACCTTC. This encodes CASSLDGIYGYTF.

This clonotype was counted many times. The chain uses TRBV5-5 and TRBJ2-3; TRBD1 agrees at 8 bases. Germline V CDR1 and CDR2: SGHKS, YYEKEE (reference sequence). The trim removed 4 bases at V and 6 bases at J, leaving 7 bases unmatched. The CDR3 extends over 14 amino acids. The CDR3 is CASSHRTGMDTQYF. The CDR3 nucleotides are TGTGCCAGCAGCCACAGGACAGGGATGGATACGCAGTATTTT.

This clonotype was found many times. J is TRBJ2-2 and V is TRBV12-3 or TRBV12-4; 8 nucleotides line up with TRBD2. The CDR3 covers 15 residues. The V gene end was trimmed by 5 bases and the J gene end by 7 bases; junction bases not matched to a gene: 9. The CDR3 reads CASSLRGGGRGELFF. In DNA form, the CDR3 reads TGTGCCAGCAGTCTCCGGGGGGGAGGGCGCGGGGAGCTGTTTTTT.